A single sample gave rise to the 21 T cell receptor beta chains below, sequenced in a study of T cell clonotyping in hematopoietic cell transplantation (dated by TCRdb to the early 2020s). Receptor libraries were prepared by the immunoSEQ multiplex PCR assay. Sourced from immuneACCESS, this table was stored by TCRdb with only in-frame sequences that have V and J called. A share of the clones is absent; for the studies checked, an unresolved V gene accounts for under half, and the remainder has no known explanation. The sample table shows tens of thousands of clones, and less than 85% are seen once. The ten largest make up about 2.8% of the sample. The sample's time point label, decoded: recipient sample about 28 days before transplant, after cytoreduction. Sequenced here: peripheral blood mononuclear cells, sampled before stem cell transplant. The receptor set was obtained from a man in his fifties or sixties with acute myeloid leukemia. Some clones in this sample may be carry-over from other donors' samples.

This chain connects TRBV28 to TRBJ1-5; the match to TRBD1 covers 9 bases. The J segment lost 9 bases and the V segment lost 4 bases, leaving 10 bases of the junction unmatched. The CDR3 covers 15 residues. Germline loops: CDR1 MDHEN, CDR2 SYDVKM. CDR3 sequence reads: CASSSRQGGLRPQHF. CDR3 in DNA: TGTGCCAGCAGTTCTAGACAGGGGGGGCTAAGGCCCCAGCATTTT.

The CDR3 reads CAWIDKISSSGNTIYF. For the CDR3, the DNA is TGTGCCTGGATCGACAAAATTAGTAGCTCTGGAAACACCATATATTTT. The chain is built from TRBV30 and TRBJ1-3; D remains unclear. CDR1 and CDR2 from the germline V gene are GTSNPN and SVGIG (reference sequence). This CDR3 is 16 amino acids long. Trimming left V 4 bases short and J 0 bases short, with 16 bases between. Drawing the rest from reference TRBV30 and TRBJ1-3, the complete variable domain is SQTIHQWPATLVQPVGSPLSLECTVEGTSNPNLYWYRQAAGRGLQLLFYSVGIGQISSEVPQNLSASRPQDRQFILSSKKLLLSDSGFYLCAWIDKISSSGNTIYFGEGSWLTVV.

CDR3: CASSLVPTASANEQFF. In DNA, the CDR3 is TGCGCCAGCAGCTTGGTCCCAACAGCTTCGGCTAATGAGCAGTTCTTC. V gene TRBV5-1 combines with J gene TRBJ2-1; D gene uncertain. Germline values: CDR1 SGHRS, CDR2 YFSETQ. The CDR3 spans 16 residues. V shed 0 bases and J shed 7 bases, with 17 bases lying between them.

The V gene is TRBV6-5, the J gene TRBJ1-2; 7 nucleotides agree with TRBD1. The CDR3 sequence is 14 residues long. Germline V lookup: CDR1 MNHEY, CDR2 SVGAGI. V lost 5 bases, J lost 1 base, and 4 bases stayed unmatched. The chain's CDR3 is CASSTGANNYGYTF. CDR3 bases: TGTGCCAGCAGTACAGGGGCGAATAACTATGGCTACACCTTC.

The chain uses TRBV27 and TRBJ2-5; 12 bases match TRBD2. Germline-derived CDR1 and CDR2 are MNHEY and SMNVEV (reference sequence). The CDR3 covers 15 residues. V was clipped by 8 bases and J by 6 bases; unmatched bases: 10. CDR3 sequence: CASESTSGGRKTQYF. CDR3 nucleotides: TGTGCCAGCGAATCGACTAGCGGGGGCCGGAAGACCCAGTACTTC.

This chain links TRBV28 with TRBJ1-2, with a tentative D call TRBD1 (6 bases). Trimming removed 5 bases from V and 4 bases from J, with 8 bases in between. CDR3 length equals 12 residues. CDR1 and CDR2 (germline): MDHEN, SYDVKM. CDR3 sequence: CASSRDIYGYTF. CDR3 bases: TGTGCCAGCAGTCGGGACATCTATGGCTACACCTTC.

The rearrangement links TRBV25-1 to TRBJ2-5; D may be TRBD1 (7 bases). The ends were cut back, 3 bases at V and 1 base at J, with 12 bases in the middle. Germline loops: CDR1 MGHDK, CDR2 SYGVNS. The length of the CDR3 is 15 residues. In nucleotides, the CDR3 is TGTGCCAGCAGTGATTCCAGGGGGGCCCAAGAGACCCAGTACTTC. It encodes CASSDSRGAQETQYF.

The V call is TRBV11-3, the J call TRBJ1-3, with TRBD1 as a possible D gene (6 bases). The CDR3 sequence is 14 residues long. V lost 8 bases to trimming and J lost 0 bases, with 11 bases between them. Germline CDR1 and CDR2: SGHNT and YENEEA. The CDR3 sequence is CASWGPSSGNTIYF. CDR3 in DNA: TGTGCCAGCTGGGGGCCGAGCTCTGGAAACACCATATATTTT.

The chain uses TRBV25-1 and TRBJ1-1, with TRBD1 as a possible D gene (5 bases). The CDR3 length is 12 residues. V was shortened by 7 bases and J by 10 bases, with 16 bases between the two germline ends. Germline V gives CDR1 MGHDK, CDR2 SYGVNS. The CDR3 region has the DNA TGTGCCAGCAACGACCCAAATAGGGGAGCTTTCTTT. Translating gives CASNDPNRGAFF. Filled out from reference TRBV25-1 and TRBJ1-1, the complete variable domain reads EADIYQTPRYLVIGTGKKITLECSQTMGHDKMYWYQQDPGMELHLIHYSYGVNSTEKGDLSSESTVSRIRTEHFPLTLESARPSHTSQYLCASNDPNRGAFFGQGTRLTVV.

This chain connects TRBV6-5 to TRBJ2-5; D ambiguous. CDR1 and CDR2 from the germline V gene are MNHEY and SVGAGI. This CDR3 contains 13 residues. V dropped 3 bases and J dropped 5 bases, with 10 bases sitting between them. This CDR3 reads CASSYRGRETQYF. CDR3 in DNA: TGTGCCAGCAGTTATCGAGGTAGGGAGACCCAGTACTTC.

J is TRBJ1-6 and V is TRBV28; D gene ambiguous. The CDR3 sequence is 15 residues long. CDR1 and CDR2 (germline): MDHEN, SYDVKM. Trimming cost V 9 bases and J 0 bases, with 12 bases left between them. The CDR3 DNA follows: TGTGCCAGTCTTCTTAGGAGCTCCTATAATTCACCCCTCCACTTT. This encodes CASLLRSSYNSPLHF.

This rearrangement joins TRBV6-5 to TRBJ2-5, with D unclear. In germline, CDR1 is MNHEY, CDR2 SVGAGI. The CDR3 is 13 amino acids. The V end was cut by 6 bases, the J end by 4 bases, with 12 bases between. The CDR3 loop reads CASSRTGGETQYF. The CDR3 DNA is TGTGCCAGCAGCCGGACGGGCGGAGAGACCCAGTACTTC.

The chain combines TRBV6-5 with TRBJ2-1; 7 bases agree with TRBD1. CDR3 size: 13 residues. The ends lost 5 bases at V and 12 bases at J; junction bases unmatched: 10. The germline V gene has CDR1 MNHEY and CDR2 SVGAGI. The CDR3 region has the DNA TGTGCCAGCAGTGCCCGACAGGGTCAGGGGCAGTTCTTC. The encoded protein is CASSARQGQGQFF.

This chain joins TRBV30 and TRBJ1-2; the D gene is possibly TRBD1 (6 bases). The CDR3 runs to 13 residues. CDR1 is GTSNPN, CDR2 SVGIG, per germline (reference sequence). Deletions cut 2 bases from V and 3 bases from J, with 10 bases between. CDR3 sequence: CAWSYRQDYGYTF. CDR3 coding DNA: TGTGCCTGGAGTTACCGACAGGACTATGGCTACACCTTC.

The chain is built from TRBV7-2 and TRBJ2-3; 13 nucleotides align to TRBD2. The CDR3 length is 18 residues. The germline V gene encodes CDR1 SGHTA and CDR2 FQGNSA. The trim removed 6 bases at V and 0 bases at J, leaving 9 bases unmatched. The DNA of the CDR3 is TGTGCCAGCAGATCGAGACTAGCGGGGGGCCCTAGCACAGATACGCAGTATTTT. Translating it yields CASRSRLAGGPSTDTQYF.

This sequence joins TRBV30 and TRBJ2-3, with D tentatively TRBD2 (6 bases). CDR3 length: 14 residues. The V gene lost 6 bases and the J gene lost 1 base, with 14 bases spanning the gap. CDR1 GTSNPN and CDR2 SVGIG come from the germline V gene (reference sequence). The CDR3 reads CACHRGGGTDTQYF. CDR3 coding DNA: TGTGCCTGCCACCGGGGCGGGGGCACAGATACGCAGTATTTT.

The rearrangement links TRBV29-1 to TRBJ1-2; possible D gene TRBD1, 6 bases. Germline CDR1 reads SQVTM; CDR2 reads ANQGSEA. CDR3 size: 12 residues. V lost 6 bases, J lost 1 base, and 9 bases lay in between. This chain's CDR3 is CSVHRDNYGYTF. The CDR3 nucleotides are TGCAGCGTGCACAGGGATAACTATGGCTACACCTTC.

The V and J genes are TRBV9 and TRBJ2-3; perhaps TRBD1 as D (5 bases). V lost 3 bases to trimming and J lost 8 bases, with 19 bases between them. The germline V gene encodes CDR1 SGDLS and CDR2 YYNGEE. The CDR3 has 15 amino acids. The CDR3 nucleotides read TGTGCCAGCAGCGCCGGAAACCTTCTGCAGGGTACGCAGTATTTT. It codes for CASSAGNLLQGTQYF.

This chain uses TRBV5-6 with TRBJ1-1; D is unresolved. Trimming cost V 0 bases and J 6 bases, with 6 bases left between them. Germline V gene sequence: CDR1 SGHDT, CDR2 YYEEEE. The CDR3 sequence is 12 residues long. DNA for the CDR3: TGTGCCAGCAGCTTGGGACTCTCTGAAGCTTTCTTT. Translation gives CASSLGLSEAFF.

The chain joins TRBV15 to TRBJ2-7; 8 bases are a match to TRBD2. With V trimmed by 0 bases and J by 4 bases, 5 bases remained unmatched. The germline gives CDR1 LNHNV, CDR2 YYDKDF (reference sequence). The CDR3 length is 15 residues. The CDR3 sequence: CATSRDLAGIYEQYF. The CDR3 DNA is TGTGCCACCAGCAGAGATCTAGCGGGCATTTACGAGCAGTACTTC.

V is TRBV11-2 and J is TRBJ2-1, with D hard to call. CDR3 length: 11 amino acids. Germline-derived CDR1 and CDR2 are SGHAT and FQNNGV. The V gene lost 6 bases and the J gene lost 4 bases, with 4 bases spanning the gap. The CDR3 bases are TGTGCCAGCAGTTGGTACAATGAGCAGTTCTTC. As protein: CASSWYNEQFF.